These 28 T cell receptor beta chains were all obtained from the same sample, sequenced in a study of blood T cell repertoires in COVID-19. Profiling relied on immunoSEQ multiplex PCR, and the TCRdb table lists in-frame clones only, not all of them. Of 200,000 to 250,000 clones listed, 83% are singletons. What was sequenced was PBMCs or T cells enriched from blood (not recorded which). The receptors come from a woman between 45 and 60 years old who had been exposed to COVID-19.

This clone appeared a single time. The rearrangement uses TRBV29-1 and TRBJ2-1, with 7 bases matching TRBD1. V shed 2 bases, J shed 9 bases, and the junction held 16 bases outside the gene matches. Germline V gene data show CDR1 as SQVTM and CDR2 as ANQGSEA. The CDR3 length is 16 residues. The CDR3 spells CSVELTRQGLIGEQFF. For the CDR3, the DNA is TGCAGCGTTGAATTGACCCGACAGGGTTTAATCGGTGAGCAGTTCTTC.

The rearrangement links TRBV5-6 to TRBJ2-5; 12 bases map to TRBD1. The germline gives CDR1 SGHDT, CDR2 YYEEEE. The CDR3 is made up of 15 amino acids. With 3 bases clipped from V and 1 base from J, the junction kept 1 base outside the gene matches. The CDR3 DNA is TGTGCCAGCAGCTGGGGACAGGGGGCCCAAGAGACCCAGTACTTC. Translated: CASSWGQGAQETQYF. The variable domain in full, with the rest retrieved from reference TRBV5-6 and TRBJ2-5, is DAGVTQSPTHLIKTRGQQVTLRCSPKSGHDTVSWYQQALGQGPQFIFQYYEEEERQRGNFPDRFSGHQFPNYSSELNVNALLLGDSALYLCASSWGQGAQETQYFGPGTRLLVL.

J is TRBJ1-2 and V is TRBV18, with D possibly being TRBD1 (5 bases). There are 14 residues in the CDR3. From germline, CDR1 is KGHSH and CDR2 LQKENI. With 3 bases removed from V and 8 bases from J, the gap between germline ends came to 16 bases. CDR3 coding DNA: TGTGCCAGCTCACCCCGCCCGGGGGTGGACGGCTACACCTTC. Protein sequence: CASSPRPGVDGYTF.

As DNA, the CDR3 is TGTGCCAGCAGCTTAAGGGGTCCAGATACGCAGTATTTT. This gives the protein CASSLRGPDTQYF. The chain combines TRBV7-6 with TRBJ2-3; a possible D gene is TRBD1 (5 bases). The CDR3 loop spans 13 amino acids. V was clipped by 2 bases and J by 4 bases, with 7 bases between them. Germline loops: CDR1 SGHVS, CDR2 FNYEAQ.

The V call is TRBV2, the J call TRBJ1-3; 9 nucleotides align to TRBD1. Germline values: CDR1 SNHLY, CDR2 FYNNEI. The V segment lost 6 bases and the J segment 3 bases; nucleotides outside the gene matches: 9. This CDR3 region has 16 residues. The DNA for the CDR3 is TGTGCCAGCAGCCCCCCGGGACAGGGAATTGGAAACACCATATATTTT. It specifies CASSPPGQGIGNTIYF.

Here the CDR3 DNA reads TGTGCCAGCAGTGAAGTAAGGAGACAGAGATTGAACACTGAAGCTTTCTTT. It specifies CASSEVRRQRLNTEAFF. The chain joins TRBV6-1 to TRBJ1-1; D is possibly TRBD1 (5 bases). The CDR3 loop spans 17 amino acids. V was trimmed by 1 base and J by 0 bases, leaving 15 bases between them. Looked up from germline, CDR1 is MNHNS and CDR2 is SASEGT.

V usage is TRBV30 and J usage is TRBJ1-2; D remains ambiguous. The CDR3 is 12 residues long. Germline CDR1 GTSNPN, CDR2 SVGIG (reference sequence). With 0 bases removed from V and 7 bases from J, the gap between germline ends came to 9 bases. The CDR3 protein is CAWSVQLSGYTF. CDR3 nucleotides: TGTGCCTGGAGTGTACAGTTGTCTGGCTACACCTTC.

J is TRBJ1-2 and V is TRBV7-9; 7 bases align to TRBD1. Trimming took 5 bases from V and 5 from J; bases not matched to a gene: 8. Germline CDR1 SEHNR, CDR2 FQNEAQ (reference sequence). The CDR3 loop spans 14 amino acids. This CDR3 reads CASSPGSGGYGYTF. CDR3 DNA: TGTGCCAGCAGCCCAGGGTCAGGGGGATATGGCTACACCTTC.

This chain joins TRBV6-5 and TRBJ1-2; no clear D gene. Trimming took 8 bases from V and 8 from J, leaving 15 bases between them. CDR1 is MNHEY and CDR2 is SVGAGI in the germline V gene. This CDR3 is 12 amino acids long. The CDR3 DNA sequence: TGTGCCAGCTCGGAGTTACCACGGGGCTACACCTTC. Protein: CASSELPRGYTF.

The CDR3 region is CASSFLTGTFASYTF. The CDR3 coding sequence is TGTGCCAGCAGCTTTCTAACCGGGACATTCGCGAGCTACACCTTC. V is TRBV7-9 and J is TRBJ1-2, with a tentative D call TRBD1 (6 bases). The CDR3 sequence is 15 residues long. Germline loops: CDR1 SEHNR, CDR2 FQNEAQ (reference sequence). The V end was cut by 3 bases, the J end by 9 bases, with 20 bases between. The full variable domain, rest sourced from reference TRBV7-9 and TRBJ1-2, is DTGVSQNPRHKITKRGQNVTFRCDPISEHNRLYWYRQTLGQGPEFLTYFQNEAQLEKSRLLSDRFSAERPKGSFSTLEIQRTEQGDSAMYLCASSFLTGTFASYTFGSGTRLTVV.

The chain couples TRBV6-6 to TRBJ1-3, with 9 bases aligning to TRBD1. Trimming took 3 bases from V and 4 from J; bases not matched to a gene: 4. The CDR3 has 15 amino acids. CDR1 and CDR2 from the germline V gene are MNHNY and SVGAGI (reference sequence). CDR3 in amino acids: CASSYGQGKGNTIYF. CDR3 DNA sequence: TGTGCCAGCAGTTATGGACAGGGGAAGGGAAACACCATATATTTT.

The chain uses TRBV5-6 and TRBJ1-3; D might be TRBD1 (6 bases). The germline CDR1 and CDR2 sequences are SGHDT and YYEEEE. Trimming removed 4 bases at V and 2 bases at J, with 25 bases between. The CDR3 extends over 19 amino acids. The CDR3 nucleotides read TGTGCCAGCAGCCTGCAGGGGACCGGTGGTTTAGGAGCTGGAAACACCATATATTTT. As protein: CASSLQGTGGLGAGNTIYF. Filled out from reference TRBV5-6 and TRBJ1-3, the complete variable domain reads DAGVTQSPTHLIKTRGQQVTLRCSPKSGHDTVSWYQQALGQGPQFIFQYYEEEERQRGNFPDRFSGHQFPNYSSELNVNALLLGDSALYLCASSLQGTGGLGAGNTIYFGEGSWLTVV.

This clone appeared a single time. As DNA, the CDR3 is TGTGCCAGCTACCACGGGGGGCGCACAGATACGCAGTATTTT. It specifies CASYHGGRTDTQYF. The rearrangement joins TRBV28 to TRBJ2-3, with D possibly being TRBD2 (7 bases). The CDR3 loop spans 14 amino acids. CDR1 is MDHEN and CDR2 is SYDVKM in the germline V gene. Trimming pared 8 bases from V and 1 base from J, leaving 13 bases between.

This chain uses TRBV24-1 with TRBJ2-2; D not resolved. V lost 1 base to trimming and J lost 3 bases, with 5 bases between them. Per germline, CDR1 KGHDR and CDR2 SFDVKD. The CDR3 contains 14 residues. CDR3 in amino acids: CATSDFQDTGELFF. For the CDR3, the DNA is TGTGCCACCAGTGATTTTCAGGACACCGGGGAGCTGTTTTTT.

This clone was detected a few times. The J gene is TRBJ1-2, the V gene TRBV6-2 or TRBV6-3, with TRBD1 matching 7 bases. V gave up 4 bases and J gave up 3 bases; unmatched junction bases: 2. The CDR3 covers 13 residues. Germline CDR1 MNHEY, CDR2 SVGEGT. The CDR3 DNA follows: TGTGCCAGCAGTTTCGGACAGGACTATGGCTACACCTTC. It specifies CASSFGQDYGYTF.

CDR3 coding DNA: TGTGCCAGCAGTTACTCAGGGACAGGGGGCCACATTCAGTACTTC. Protein: CASSYSGTGGHIQYF. This chain joins TRBV6-5 and TRBJ2-4, with 12 positions matching TRBD1. Germline V gene data show CDR1 as MNHEY and CDR2 as SVGAGI. Unmatched junction bases numbered 2, after V lost 0 bases and J lost 8 bases. The CDR3 has 15 residues.

This rearrangement joins TRBV6-5 to TRBJ2-3; 7 bases match TRBD2. Germline CDR1 and CDR2: MNHEY and SVGAGI. Trimming took 3 bases from V and 2 from J; bases not matched to a gene: 5. The CDR3 is 15 residues long. This CDR3 is CASSYGGGPTDTQYF. CDR3 sequence (DNA): TGTGCCAGCAGTTATGGCGGGGGTCCCACAGATACGCAGTATTTT.

The chain is built from TRBV7-9 and TRBJ2-3; a possible D gene is TRBD2 (5 bases). This CDR3 is 14 amino acids long. Germline V gene lookup returns CDR1 SEHNR and CDR2 FQNEAQ (reference sequence). V was shortened by 1 base and J by 2 bases, with 7 bases between the two germline ends. The CDR3 is CASSLGDYTDTQYF. In DNA form, the CDR3 reads TGTGCCAGCAGCTTAGGCGACTACACAGATACGCAGTATTTT.

J is TRBJ2-3 and V is TRBV2; a weak D match, TRBD2 (6 bases). The germline gives CDR1 SNHLY, CDR2 FYNNEI. V was shortened by 7 bases and J by 4 bases, with 12 bases between the two germline ends. CDR3 length: 13 residues. This CDR3 is CASTSATSDTQYF. In DNA form, the CDR3 reads TGTGCCAGCACTAGCGCGACGTCAGATACGCAGTATTTT.

The V call is TRBV3-1 (or the pseudogene TRBV3-2), the J call TRBJ2-7, with D possibly matching TRBD2 (7 bases). With 4 bases removed from V and 3 bases from J, the gap between germline ends came to 13 bases. This CDR3 region has 14 residues. Germline-derived CDR1 and CDR2 are LGHDT and YNNKEL (reference sequence). The CDR3 region is CASSLGGAIYEQYF. The DNA for the CDR3 is TGTGCCAGCAGCCTAGGGGGGGCAATCTACGAGCAGTACTTC.

The sample holds one count of this clone. The chain links TRBV7-9 to TRBJ2-7; TRBD2 matches 13 bases. The CDR3 has 18 amino acids. Germline CDR1 is SEHNR and CDR2 is FQNEAQ (reference sequence). V shed 1 base, J shed 6 bases, and the junction held 12 bases outside the gene matches. The CDR3: CASSLVATGTSGAGEQYF. CDR3 nucleotides: TGTGCCAGCAGCTTAGTAGCAACCGGGACTAGCGGGGCCGGCGAGCAGTACTTC.

V and J are TRBV5-5 and TRBJ1-2; a weak D match, TRBD1 (6 bases). CDR1 is SGHKS and CDR2 is YYEKEE in the germline V gene (reference sequence). The CDR3 covers 13 residues. Trimming shortened V by 7 bases and J by 7 bases, and 17 bases separated the two germline ends. CDR3 sequence reads: CASFRGAGSGYTF. The CDR3 region has the DNA TGTGCCAGCTTCCGGGGGGCCGGCTCTGGCTACACCTTC.

The CDR3 region is CASSAAGGEQFF. Here the CDR3 DNA reads TGTGCCAGCAGCGCCGCCGGGGGGGAGCAGTTCTTC. The J gene is TRBJ2-1, the V gene TRBV9; TRBD2 aligns across 7 bases. This CDR3 has 12 amino acids. V was clipped by 3 bases and J by 10 bases; unmatched bases: 4. CDR1 and CDR2 (germline): SGDLS, YYNGEE.

V gene TRBV10-3 combines with J gene TRBJ1-1; 8 bases are shared with TRBD1. The CDR3 length is 15 residues. V dropped 4 bases and J dropped 1; count of bases not matched to a gene: 5. Germline V gene sequence: CDR1 ENHRY, CDR2 SYGVKD. This chain's CDR3 is CAISGTGFSNTEAFF. CDR3 DNA: TGTGCCATCAGTGGGACAGGGTTCTCGAACACTGAAGCTTTCTTT.

J is TRBJ1-3 and V is TRBV7-8; D perhaps matches TRBD1 (5 bases). This CDR3 is built from 14 residues. The V and J ends lost 2 bases and 4 bases respectively, with 9 bases between them. Germline-derived CDR1 and CDR2 are SGHVS and FQNEAQ. CDR3: CASSLRAGGNTIYF. The CDR3 DNA reads TGTGCCAGCAGCTTAAGGGCAGGGGGAAACACCATATATTTT.

The V call is TRBV19, the J call TRBJ1-6, with unresolved D. In germline, CDR1 is LNHDA, CDR2 SQIVND (reference sequence). V dropped 0 bases and J dropped 10 bases, with 13 bases sitting between them. CDR3 length equals 15 residues. In DNA, the CDR3 is TGTGCCAGTAGTATAGAACCAGGCCAAGGATCACCCCTCCACTTT. Encoded protein: CASSIEPGQGSPLHF.

The gene calls are TRBV7-9 and TRBJ1-6, with TRBD1 matching 9 bases. The CDR3 consists of 15 residues. J lost 9 bases, V lost 2 bases, and 5 bases had no gene match. CDR1 is SEHNR, CDR2 FQNEAQ, per germline (reference sequence). The CDR3 protein is CASSLLGQGTSPLHF. CDR3 sequence (DNA): TGTGCCAGCAGCTTATTAGGACAGGGGACTTCACCCCTCCACTTT.

The CDR3 DNA reads as TGTGCCAGCGAGGTAGGGGTATTCATGAACACTGAAGCTTTCTTT. This encodes CASEVGVFMNTEAFF. The chain links TRBV6-5 to TRBJ1-1; D is perhaps TRBD1 (5 bases). Trimming shortened V by 8 bases and J by 0 bases, and 16 bases separated the two germline ends. Germline CDR1 and CDR2: MNHEY and SVGAGI. The CDR3 extends over 15 amino acids.